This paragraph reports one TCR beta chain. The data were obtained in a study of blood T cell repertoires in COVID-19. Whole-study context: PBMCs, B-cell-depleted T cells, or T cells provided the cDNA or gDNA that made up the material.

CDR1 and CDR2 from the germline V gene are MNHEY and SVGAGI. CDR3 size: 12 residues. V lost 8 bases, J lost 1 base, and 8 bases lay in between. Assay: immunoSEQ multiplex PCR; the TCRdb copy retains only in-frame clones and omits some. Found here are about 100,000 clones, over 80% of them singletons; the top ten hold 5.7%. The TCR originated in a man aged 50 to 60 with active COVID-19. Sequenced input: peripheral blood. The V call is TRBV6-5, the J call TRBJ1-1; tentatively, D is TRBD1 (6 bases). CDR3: CASFRGNTEAFF. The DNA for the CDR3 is TGTGCCAGCTTCAGGGGGAACACTGAAGCTTTCTTT.